The 7 T cell receptor beta chains in this list originate from one sample, sequenced in a study of OX40 agonist ivuxolimab in advanced cancers. Assay used: immunoSEQ multiplex PCR; TCRdb lists only in-frame clones, some missing. The data show tens of thousands of clones, with over 80% seen just once and under 2% held by the top ten. Sequencing used CD4+ or CD8+ T cells sorted from blood, obtained in a trial of the OX40 agonist ivuxolimab. The receptor set was obtained from an adult with an advanced solid tumor such as melanoma, head and neck, liver or kidney cancer.

The V gene is TRBV19, the J gene TRBJ2-7; TRBD2 matches 9 bases. Trimming at V came to 6 bases and at J to 1 base, leaving 10 bases not matched to a gene. The germline CDR1 and CDR2 sequences are LNHDA and SQIVND (reference sequence). The CDR3 length is 16 residues. CDR3 in amino acids: CASSPKRAGGSYEQYF. CDR3 DNA sequence: TGTGCCAGTAGCCCCAAGCGAGCGGGAGGATCCTACGAGCAGTACTTC.

This clone was picked up a small number of times. This chain links TRBV28 with TRBJ1-2, with 7 bases fitting TRBD1. The CDR3 has 15 residues. V lost 3 bases and J lost 6; bases outside the gene matches: 10. Germline V gene lookup returns CDR1 MDHEN and CDR2 SYDVKM. CDR3 amino acids: CASSFSDRTFDGYTF. The CDR3 DNA is TGTGCCAGCAGTTTCTCGGACAGGACGTTCGATGGCTACACCTTC.

This chain uses TRBV30 with TRBJ1-2; D uncertain. V was clipped by 0 bases and J by 2 bases, with 13 bases between them. The CDR3 runs 15 residues. Looked up from germline, CDR1 is GTSNPN and CDR2 is SVGIG (reference sequence). The CDR3 reads CAWSVRSPLNYGYTF. DNA of the CDR3: TGTGCCTGGAGTGTGAGGAGCCCCCTAAACTATGGCTACACCTTC.

The V call is TRBV7-2, the J call TRBJ2-5; the D gene is possibly TRBD2 (5 bases). The CDR3 is made up of 14 amino acids. CDR1 is SGHTA, CDR2 FQGNSA, per germline. Between the trimmed V and J ends, which lost 5 bases and 2 bases, there was a span of 12 bases. CDR3 in amino acids: CASSLGRGQETQYF. CDR3 DNA: TGTGCCAGCAGCCTTGGTCGGGGACAAGAGACCCAGTACTTC.

The chain combines TRBV6-1 with TRBJ1-5, with D tentatively TRBD1 (5 bases). The CDR3 is 13 residues long. The V end was cut by 0 bases, the J end by 11 bases, with 11 bases between. Germline values: CDR1 MNHNS, CDR2 SASEGT. CDR3 loop: CASSEARGVAQHF. For the CDR3, the DNA is TGTGCCAGCAGTGAAGCGAGAGGGGTAGCCCAGCATTTT.

The V and J genes are TRBV2 and TRBJ1-1; D call uncertain. This CDR3 is built from 14 residues. CDR1 and CDR2 (germline): SNHLY, FYNNEI. Trimming removed 6 bases from V and 2 bases from J, with 13 bases in between. This CDR3 reads CASSRKDSNTEAFF. CDR3 DNA sequence: TGTGCCAGCAGCAGAAAAGACTCAAACACTGAAGCTTTCTTT.

This chain links TRBV9 with TRBJ2-1; TRBD2 matches 9 bases. The CDR3 consists of 15 residues. The ends lost 6 bases at V and 3 bases at J; junction bases unmatched: 7. Germline loops: CDR1 SGDLS, CDR2 YYNGEE. The CDR3 region has the DNA TGTGCCAGCAACCCGGGACTAGCCAGCTACAATGAGCAGTTCTTC. Protein: CASNPGLASYNEQFF.